One sample yielded the 11 T cell receptor beta chains listed below, sequenced in a study of read filtering for tumor transcriptome and immune sequencing. From around 0.4 ug of RNA, a library with molecular barcoded alpha/delta and beta/gamma adaptors was made. TCRdb recomputed calls from the reads with MiXCR, one row per CDR3 protein. The table records approximately 45,000 distinct CDR3 sequences, 15% to 20% of them present only once. What was sequenced was a population of CD138-negative cells sorted from bone marrow. All receptors come from a donor aged 40 or older with multiple myeloma.

In this sample, this clonotype turned up many times. This chain connects TRBV14 to TRBJ2-1; TRBD1 matches 9 bases. Germline CDR1 is SGHDN and CDR2 is FVKESK. V lost 6 bases and J lost 9; bases outside the gene matches: 9. This CDR3 region has 14 residues. For the CDR3, the DNA is TGTGCCAGCAGTTTCACAGGGGGCCGTGTTGAGCAGTTCTTC. Its translation: CASSFTGGRVEQFF.

This clonotype was seen just once. The V gene is TRBV7-2, the J gene TRBJ1-1; D ambiguous. Between the trimmed V and J ends, which lost 4 bases and 5 bases, there was a span of 8 bases. Looked up from germline, CDR1 is SGHTA and CDR2 is FQGNSA. This CDR3 contains 12 residues. The CDR3: CASSSGGTEAFF. The CDR3 nucleotides are TGTGCCAGCAGCTCAGGAGGGACTGAAGCTTTCTTT.

This clonotype was counted ten times or more. The chain is built from TRBV7-2 and TRBJ2-7, with D perhaps matching TRBD1 (6 bases). V was clipped by 4 bases and J by 5 bases, with 9 bases between them. Germline values: CDR1 SGHTA, CDR2 FQGNSA. The CDR3 is 12 amino acids. The CDR3, as DNA: TGTGCCAGCAGCTCAGGGGTACACGAGCAGTACTTC. Translating it yields CASSSGVHEQYF.

This clonotype came up many times. The chain has TRBV29-1 and TRBJ2-1; no clear D gene. Germline lookup yields CDR1 SQVTM and CDR2 ANQGSEA. Trimming pared 3 bases from V and 11 bases from J, leaving 17 bases between. The CDR3 has 13 residues. The CDR3 loop reads CSVDKVLEAKQFF. DNA for the CDR3: TGCAGCGTTGATAAAGTTCTTGAGGCCAAGCAGTTCTTC.

In this sample, this clonotype turned up a few times. This chain uses TRBV5-6 with TRBJ1-1; 11 positions agree with TRBD1. Looked up from germline, CDR1 is SGHDT and CDR2 is YYEEEE. The junction had 2 bases not matched to a gene; V was cut back by 4 bases and J by 3 bases. The CDR3 is 14 residues long. Written as DNA, the CDR3 is TGTGCCAGCAGCGTGGGACAGGGGGACACTGAAGCTTTCTTT. Translation gives CASSVGQGDTEAFF. Looking up the rest from reference TRBV5-6 and TRBJ1-1 gives the full variable domain: DAGVTQSPTHLIKTRGQQVTLRCSPKSGHDTVSWYQQALGQGPQFIFQYYEEEERQRGNFPDRFSGHQFPNYSSELNVNALLLGDSALYLCASSVGQGDTEAFFGQGTRLTVV.

This clonotype has ten or more counts. This chain connects TRBV6-2 or TRBV6-3 to TRBJ2-3; D not resolved. Germline CDR1 reads MNHEY; CDR2 reads SVGEGT. The CDR3 length is 12 residues. V lost 7 bases and J 4 bases, leaving 9 bases between the germline ends. The CDR3 loop is CASKSLADTQYF. Here the CDR3 DNA reads TGTGCCAGCAAGTCGCTTGCAGATACGCAGTATTTT.

This clonotype appeared once. The likely explanation is a read error, given a far larger clone one base away. V and J are TRBV6-5 and TRBJ1-1, with a weak D call TRBD1 (6 bases). The CDR3 contains 14 residues. In germline, CDR1 is MNHEY, CDR2 SVGAGI. CDR3 sequence reads: CASSYLGTSTEAYF. CDR3 nucleotide sequence: TGTGCCAGCAGTTACTTAGGGACATCCACTGAAGCTTACTTT.

Comment on this clonotype: One end of the junction is discordant with germline, which a read error may explain. CDR3 nucleotides: TGTGCCAGCAGCTTGGAACAGATGGATGGCCACACCTTC. It encodes CASSLEQMDGHTF. This chain links TRBV5-4 with TRBJ1-2; D is ambiguous. Germline V gene lookup returns CDR1 SGHNT and CDR2 YYREEE (reference sequence). The CDR3 spans 13 residues.

This clonotype was counted at least ten times. At one of its ends the junction is not consistent with the germline gene, which may arise from a read error. This chain joins TRBV7-8 and TRBJ2-1; TRBD2 is a possible D gene (5 bases). The CDR3 is 14 residues long. Per germline, CDR1 SGHVS and CDR2 FQNEAQ. CDR3 in amino acids: CASSLLRGRVPLLF. The CDR3, as DNA: TGTGCCAGCAGCTTATTAAGAGGGCGTGTCCCCCTGCTCTTC. Variable domain in full (rest from reference TRBV7-8 and TRBJ2-1): GAGVSQSPRYKVAKRGQDVALRCDPISGHVSLFWYQQALGQGPEFLTYFQNEAQLDKSGLPSDRFFAERPEGSVSTLKIQRTQQEDSAVYLCASSLLRGRVPLLFGPGTRLTVL.

This clonotype was seen many times. The chain couples TRBV28 to TRBJ2-7, with D tentatively TRBD1 or TRBD2 (5 bases each). CDR1 and CDR2 (germline): MDHEN, SYDVKM. Trimming took off 6 bases at V and 7 bases at J, with 19 bases between the two ends. The CDR3 consists of 14 residues. This CDR3 is CASSDPDKSGEQYF. The CDR3 bases are TGTGCCAGCAGCGACCCGGACAAATCGGGGGAGCAGTACTTC.

In this sample, this clonotype turned up once. Relative to the germline gene, one junction end is altered; a read error may explain this. This chain connects TRBV7-2 to TRBJ2-1; TRBD2 agrees at 8 bases. The germline gives CDR1 SGHTA, CDR2 FQGNSA. CDR3 size: 16 residues. CDR3 nucleotides: TGTGCCAGCAGCTTAGGCACTAGCGGATCCTACAATAAGCAGTTCTTC. The encoded protein is CASSLGTSGSYNKQFF.